This T cell receptor (beta chain) was sequenced during a study of shared clonotypes between healthy human individuals. Study-wide background: The people who gave samples were a couple of women and three men aged 18 to 49.

The CDR3 runs to 14 residues. Deletions cut 4 bases from V and 3 bases from J, with 11 bases between. Germline CDR1 reads SGHNT; CDR2 reads YYREEE (reference sequence). Naive CD8 cells lacked CD45RO, underwent positive selection for CCR7 and left out terminally differentiated effector memory CD45RA+ cells. The data were produced by immunoSEQ multiplex PCR, yet TCRdb's version contains in-frame clones alone and is incomplete. The table includes some 2 million clones, approximately 94% detected once. This clonotype originated in a man between 18 and 35 years old in good health. The chain uses TRBV5-4 and TRBJ2-1, with D unclear. Sequenced input: naive CD8+ T cells sorted from blood. In nucleotides, the CDR3 is TGTGCCAGCAGCCCCCCTGAAGGCTACAATGAGCAGTTCTTC. Its protein product is CASSPPEGYNEQFF.